One sample yielded the 24 T cell receptor beta chains listed below, sequenced in a study of T cell changes during pregnancy in multiple sclerosis. TCRdb's copy holds only in-frame clones and misses some; the assay was immunoSEQ multiplex PCR. The sample gives tens of thousands of clones, about 92% of which show up once; roughly 3% is in the top ten. The sample in question was CD8+ T cells from peripheral blood mononuclear cells, obtained in the third trimester of pregnancy. The receptors shown here come from a female donor in good health, enrolled as a control in a pregnancy study.

The chain couples TRBV5-6 to TRBJ2-5, with TRBD1 identical over 7 bases. CDR1 SGHDT and CDR2 YYEEEE come from the germline V gene. V was pared by 4 bases and J by 2 bases, with 8 bases of the junction left unmatched. The CDR3 loop spans 15 amino acids. The CDR3 sequence is CASSLVRGRQETQYF. Here the CDR3 DNA reads TGTGCCAGCAGCCTTGTGAGGGGGCGTCAAGAGACCCAGTACTTC.

This rearrangement joins TRBV19 to TRBJ2-2; D possibly corresponds to TRBD1 (5 bases). The ends were cut back, 3 bases at V and 6 bases at J, with 8 bases in the middle. Looked up from germline, CDR1 is LNHDA and CDR2 is SQIVND (reference sequence). CDR3 size: 13 residues. The chain's CDR3 is CASSMSGPGELFF. The CDR3 DNA sequence: TGTGCCAGTAGTATGTCAGGGCCCGGGGAGCTGTTTTTT.

This clone came up once. The genes are TRBV4-2 and TRBJ2-3, with D maybe TRBD2 (6 bases). There are 16 residues in the CDR3. Trimming took 5 bases from V and 2 from J, leaving 17 bases between them. Germline V gene lookup returns CDR1 LGHNA and CDR2 YNFKEQ. The DNA of the CDR3 is TGTGCCAGCAGCGAAGTCTCCGGGGGTACCACAGATACGCAGTATTTT. This encodes CASSEVSGGTTDTQYF.

CDR3 residues: CASSLNPSGQASRETQYF. The CDR3 DNA sequence: TGCGCCAGCAGCTTGAACCCATCCGGACAGGCGTCAAGAGAGACCCAGTACTTC. The genes are TRBV5-1 and TRBJ2-5; 7 bases are shared with TRBD1. Germline CDR1 SGHRS, CDR2 YFSETQ. The CDR3 runs 18 residues. The trim removed 1 base at V and 4 bases at J, leaving 16 bases unmatched.

The CDR3 loop reads CASSSRTGDNYGYTF. In DNA form, the CDR3 reads TGTGCCAGCAGCTCCCGGACAGGGGACAACTATGGCTACACCTTC. The rearrangement uses TRBV7-9 and TRBJ1-2; 9 bases align to TRBD1. Trimming at V came to 4 bases and at J to 2 bases, leaving 5 bases not matched to a gene. The CDR3 is 15 amino acids. Per germline, CDR1 SEHNR and CDR2 FQNEAQ (reference sequence).

This chain joins TRBV9 and TRBJ2-2; 8 bases match TRBD2. CDR3 length equals 18 residues. Germline trimming cut 4 bases from V and 5 bases from J; bases unmatched to any gene: 16. Germline CDR1 and CDR2: SGDLS and YYNGEE. The CDR3 DNA reads as TGTGCCAGCAGCCTCCCCATAATGGCGGGGGGATCGACCGGGGAGCTGTTTTTT. This encodes CASSLPIMAGGSTGELFF.

The chain combines TRBV11-2 with TRBJ1-4, with 11 nucleotides matching TRBD1. Germline CDR1 reads SGHAT; CDR2 reads FQNNGV. This CDR3 has 14 residues. V shed 4 bases, J shed 10 bases, and the junction held 5 bases outside the gene matches. CDR3 loop: CASSSGQGGVKLFF. Written as DNA, the CDR3 is TGTGCCAGCAGCTCGGGACAGGGGGGGGTAAAACTGTTTTTT.

This sequence joins TRBV30 and TRBJ2-1; TRBD1 might be the D (6 bases). This CDR3 has 13 residues. Trimming pared 3 bases from V and 8 bases from J, leaving 14 bases between. CDR1 and CDR2 (germline): GTSNPN, SVGIG (reference sequence). DNA of the CDR3: TGTGCCTGGAGGGAACAGGGTCGGGATGAGCAGTTCTTC. Amino acids: CAWREQGRDEQFF.

In nucleotides, the CDR3 is TGTGCCAGCAGGACAGGGGCAGCGTATAATTCACCCCTCCACTTT. This codes for CASRTGAAYNSPLHF. V gene TRBV6-1 combines with J gene TRBJ1-6; 8 nucleotides match TRBD1. V was pared by 6 bases and J by 4 bases, with 5 bases of the junction left unmatched. CDR3 size: 15 residues. Looked up from germline, CDR1 is MNHNS and CDR2 is SASEGT.

The chain is built from TRBV29-1 and TRBJ2-7; 12 bases match TRBD2. The CDR3 is 14 amino acids. With V trimmed by 6 bases and J by 3 bases, 6 bases remained unmatched. The germline gives CDR1 SQVTM, CDR2 ANQGSEA. The CDR3 coding sequence is TGCAGCGTGGACGGACTAGCGGGGTACTACGAGCAGTACTTC. This sequence encodes CSVDGLAGYYEQYF.

This clone was observed once. The V gene is TRBV4-1, the J gene TRBJ2-3; no definite D call. Trimming took off 0 bases at V and 4 bases at J, with 5 bases between the two ends. CDR3 length: 13 residues. CDR1 MGHRA and CDR2 YSYEKL come from the germline V gene. The CDR3 region is CASSQDRPDTQYF. DNA for the CDR3: TGCGCCAGCAGCCAAGATCGTCCAGATACGCAGTATTTT.

V usage is TRBV11-3 and J usage is TRBJ2-5; 8 bases are a match to TRBD2. CDR1 is SGHNT and CDR2 is YENEEA in the germline V gene. V trimming: 2 bases; J trimming: 5 bases; junction bases outside the gene matches: 13. This CDR3 has 17 residues. The CDR3 region has the DNA TGTGCCAGCAGCTTAAAGGCGGGGGGCGTTGATTACGAGACCCAGTACTTC. As protein: CASSLKAGGVDYETQYF.

The chain carries TRBV5-6 and TRBJ1-5; 9 nucleotides match TRBD1. Per germline, CDR1 SGHDT and CDR2 YYEEEE. CDR3 length: 15 amino acids. J lost 2 bases, V lost 4 bases, and 4 bases had no gene match. The CDR3 DNA reads TGTGCCAGCAGCACGGACAGGGGTGGCAATCAGCCCCAGCATTTT. This codes for CASSTDRGGNQPQHF.

This sequence joins TRBV5-6 and TRBJ1-3, with TRBD1 matching over 9 bases. CDR3 size: 14 residues. V shed 4 bases and J 5 bases; nucleotides not matched to a gene: 4. From germline, CDR1 is SGHDT and CDR2 YYEEEE. The CDR3 here is CASSPDRGRNTIYF. The DNA of the CDR3 is TGTGCCAGCAGCCCGGACAGGGGAAGAAACACCATATATTTT.

The gene calls are TRBV7-9 and TRBJ1-2, with D tentatively TRBD1 (5 bases). CDR1 SEHNR and CDR2 FQNEAQ come from the germline V gene (reference sequence). CDR3 size: 15 residues. The germline V and J ends were trimmed by 1 base and 5 bases, with 14 bases remaining between them. CDR3 in DNA: TGTGCCAGCAGCTTAGACACGACAGCGCTATATGGCTACACCTTC. Its translation is CASSLDTTALYGYTF.

V usage is TRBV28 and J usage is TRBJ1-4; 11 bases align to TRBD1. The CDR3 loop spans 16 amino acids. J lost 8 bases, V lost 5 bases, and 10 bases had no gene match. Germline loops: CDR1 MDHEN, CDR2 SYDVKM. Here the CDR3 DNA reads TGTGCCAGCAGTCCGTGGACAGGGGGCGGTAGGGAAAAACTGTTTTTT. Translation gives CASSPWTGGGREKLFF.

The V and J genes are TRBV10-3 and TRBJ1-3, with a weak D call TRBD1 (5 bases). The CDR3 loop spans 16 amino acids. Germline V gene sequence: CDR1 ENHRY, CDR2 SYGVKD. Trimming took 2 bases from V and 0 from J, leaving 11 bases between them. For the CDR3, the DNA is TGTGCCATCAGTGAGATCCAGGGATCCTCTGGAAACACCATATATTTT. Its protein is CAISEIQGSSGNTIYF.

The chain carries TRBV4-3 and TRBJ2-7; 10 bases are shared with TRBD1. V was pared by 4 bases and J by 1 base, with 4 bases of the junction left unmatched. Germline values: CDR1 LGHNA, CDR2 YSLEER. This CDR3 region has 15 residues. The CDR3 loop is CASSPGQGGSYEQYF. The CDR3 DNA reads TGCGCCAGCAGCCCCGGACAGGGGGGATCCTACGAGCAGTACTTC.

The V gene is TRBV7-3, the J gene TRBJ2-7; the D gene is possibly TRBD2 (5 bases). Germline CDR1 and CDR2: SGHTA and FQGTGA. The CDR3 sequence is 15 residues long. Between the trimmed V and J ends, which lost 2 bases and 2 bases, there was a span of 13 bases. The CDR3 sequence: CASSLELGPAYEQYF. CDR3 coding DNA: TGTGCCAGCAGCTTAGAACTAGGACCGGCCTACGAGCAGTACTTC. The full variable domain, rest sourced from reference TRBV7-3 and TRBJ2-7, is GAGVSQTPSNKVTEKGKYVELRCDPISGHTALYWYRQSLGQGPEFLIYFQGTGAADDSGLPNDRFFAVRPEGSVSTLKIQRTERGDSAVYLCASSLELGPAYEQYFGPGTRLTVT.

This clone was recorded once. The V and J genes are TRBV9 and TRBJ2-5; the match to TRBD2 covers 7 bases. This CDR3 contains 14 residues. V gave up 3 bases and J gave up 4 bases; unmatched junction bases: 6. Germline V gene lookup returns CDR1 SGDLS and CDR2 YYNGEE. In DNA, the CDR3 is TGTGCCAGCAGCGGGTACTTAGCGGGAGAGACCCAGTACTTC. Residues: CASSGYLAGETQYF. The full variable domain, with the rest looked up from reference TRBV9 and TRBJ2-5, is DSGVTQTPKHLITATGQRVTLRCSPRSGDLSVYWYQQSLDQGLQFLIQYYNGEERAKGNILERFSAQQFPDLHSELNLSSLELGDSALYFCASSGYLAGETQYFGPGTRLLVL.

The chain combines TRBV7-9 with TRBJ2-1, with 9 bases lining up with TRBD2. The J segment lost 8 bases and the V segment lost 7 bases, leaving 12 bases of the junction unmatched. CDR3 length: 15 residues. Per the germline V gene, CDR1 is SEHNR and CDR2 is FQNEAQ (reference sequence). CDR3 amino acids: CASNPASGDFDEQFF. CDR3 coding DNA: TGTGCCAGCAACCCGGCTAGCGGGGACTTCGATGAGCAGTTCTTC.

This clone came up once. This chain connects TRBV4-1 to TRBJ2-5, with D uncertain. The V end was cut by 1 base, the J end by 5 bases, with 11 bases between. Germline V gene sequence: CDR1 MGHRA, CDR2 YSYEKL. The CDR3 has 14 residues. CDR3 in DNA: TGCGCCAGCAGCCAAGCCTCTTCACAGGAGACCCAGTACTTC. Residues: CASSQASSQETQYF.

The chain couples TRBV6-4 to TRBJ2-6; TRBD1 matches 7 bases. In germline, CDR1 is MRHNA, CDR2 SNTAGT. Trimming removed 4 bases from V and 0 bases from J; junction bases left unmatched: 3. This CDR3 has 16 residues. This CDR3 reads CASSGQGHSGANVLTF. The CDR3 DNA reads as TGTGCCAGCAGTGGACAGGGCCACTCTGGGGCCAACGTCCTGACTTTC.

The rearrangement joins TRBV4-3 to TRBJ1-4; D uncertain. Germline CDR1 is LGHNA and CDR2 is YSLEER. CDR3 length: 17 residues. Trimming removed 4 bases from V and 3 bases from J, with 18 bases in between. The CDR3 sequence is CASSRLSTTRANEKLFF. The DNA of the CDR3 is TGCGCCAGCAGCCGTCTTTCGACCACGAGGGCTAATGAAAAACTGTTTTTT.